These 29 T cell receptor beta chains were sequenced from one sample in a study of T and B cells in COVID-19 patients. TRB was amplified from about 250-500 ng of blood genomic DNA. Multiplex PCR with BIOMED2 TRB-A/B primer pools amplified TRB rearrangements. TCRdb re-called the multiplex PCR reads through MiXCR, storing one row per CDR3 protein. The profile shows about 15,000 distinct CDR3 sequences, 25% to 35% of them singletons. Source material: blood. These receptors were collected from a human donor who had recovered from COVID-19.

A note on this clonotype: An end of the junction does not agree with germline; a read error may underlie this. The chain has TRBV5-5 and TRBJ1-5; D is possibly TRBD1 (5 bases). The CDR3 extends over 15 amino acids. Germline V gene sequence: CDR1 SGHKS, CDR2 YYEKEE (reference sequence). The CDR3 here is CASSLDRSRTQLQHF. The CDR3 region has the DNA TGTGCCAGCAGCTTGGACAGGTCAAGGACTCAGCTCCAGCATTTT.

This clonotype is termed medium-sized (0.01 to 0.1%). CDR3 in amino acids: CASSATGTNNQPQHF. The DNA of the CDR3 is TGTGCCAGTAGTGCGACCGGGACTAATAATCAGCCCCAGCATTTT. The chain is built from TRBV19 and TRBJ1-5, with D possibly TRBD1 on 5 matching bases. Germline CDR1 LNHDA, CDR2 SQIVND (reference sequence). Trimming pared 5 bases from V and 4 bases from J, leaving 15 bases between. This CDR3 has 15 residues.

The genes are TRBV27 and TRBJ2-2; D may be TRBD1 (5 bases). Germline V gives CDR1 MNHEY, CDR2 SMNVEV (reference sequence). This CDR3 spans 13 amino acids. The ends were cut back, 4 bases at V and 8 bases at J, with 11 bases in the middle. In nucleotides, the CDR3 is TGTGCCAGCAGTTGGTATCAGGGTGGGGAGCTGTTTTTT. It is translated as CASSWYQGGELFF.

Only a few counts were recorded for this clonotype. The V call is TRBV6-2 or TRBV6-3, the J call TRBJ2-6; perhaps TRBD2 as D (6 bases). Germline assignment: CDR1 MNHEY and CDR2 SVGEGT. Trimming took 2 bases from V and 0 from J, leaving 23 bases between them. This CDR3 is built from 21 residues. The CDR3 protein is CASSYHPVAAGLSSGANVLTF. CDR3 nucleotide sequence: TGTGCCAGCAGTTACCACCCGGTCGCGGCAGGACTATCCTCTGGGGCCAACGTCCTGACTTTC.

The chain couples TRBV20-1 to TRBJ2-2; TRBD1 matches at 10 bases. This CDR3 spans 19 amino acids. Germline CDR1 and CDR2: DFQATT and SNEGSKA (reference sequence). Trimming took 0 bases from V and 8 from J; bases not matched to a gene: 18. The CDR3 bases are TGCAGTGCTAGAGATCAGACAGGGGGCATAGGGGTACTGGGGGGGGAGCTGTTTTTT. Its protein product is CSARDQTGGIGVLGGELFF.

This clonotype was recorded a few times. This chain uses TRBV6-5 with TRBJ1-1; D uncertain. This CDR3 is built from 15 residues. Germline loops: CDR1 MNHEY, CDR2 SVGAGI. The V and J ends lost 1 base and 6 bases respectively, with 15 bases between them. The CDR3 nucleotides read TGTGCCAGCAGTTACTTGGCCAATGGGCGACCTGAAGCTTTCTTT. This codes for CASSYLANGRPEAFF.

V is TRBV5-1 and J is TRBJ1-1, with 7 bases identical to TRBD1. The germline CDR1 and CDR2 sequences are SGHRS and YFSETQ. V was clipped by 4 bases and J by 5 bases; unmatched bases: 11. The CDR3 is 15 amino acids. CDR3 protein: CASSTQQGPQTEAFF. CDR3 nucleotides: TGCGCCAGCAGCACTCAACAGGGGCCGCAAACTGAAGCTTTCTTT.

Judged by abundance, this clonotype is medium-sized (0.01 to 0.1%). The genes are TRBV29-1 and TRBJ2-5, with 7 bases fitting TRBD1. With V trimmed by 6 bases and J by 4 bases, 11 bases remained unmatched. This CDR3 is built from 14 residues. In germline, CDR1 is SQVTM, CDR2 ANQGSEA. The CDR3 loop is CSVRQGPKRETQYF. The CDR3 coding sequence is TGCAGCGTGCGACAGGGACCGAAAAGAGAGACCCAGTACTTC. Drawing the rest from reference TRBV29-1 and TRBJ2-5, the complete variable domain is SAVISQKPSRDICQRGTSLTIQCQVDSQVTMMFWYRQQPGQSLTLIATANQGSEATYESGFVIDKFPISRPNLTFSTLTVSNMSPEDSSIYLCSVRQGPKRETQYFGPGTRLLVL.

The chain is built from TRBV4-3 and TRBJ2-2, with TRBD2 matching over 7 bases. Per the germline V gene, CDR1 is LGHNA and CDR2 is YSLEER. CDR3 length: 16 amino acids. V lost 4 bases, J lost 5 bases, and 10 bases stayed unmatched. DNA for the CDR3: TGCGCCAGCAGCCCCCGTCCCGGGACTAAAACCGGGGAGCTGTTTTTT. Translation: CASSPRPGTKTGELFF.

Points on this clonotype: This may stem from a read error, because a much larger clone lies one nucleotide away. This chain joins TRBV30 and TRBJ2-1; tentatively, D is TRBD1 (5 bases). V dropped 1 base and J dropped 10 bases, with 8 bases sitting between them. Germline-derived CDR1 and CDR2 are GTSNPN and SVGIG (reference sequence). This CDR3 contains 11 residues. In DNA, the CDR3 is TGTGCCTGGAGTGCGCAGGGCGAGCAGTTCTTC. Translation gives CAWSAQGEQFF.

The chain uses TRBV10-1 and TRBJ2-1, with 9 nucleotides matching TRBD1. CDR1 WNHNN and CDR2 SYGVQD come from the germline V gene (reference sequence). The CDR3 has 15 residues. J lost 8 bases, V lost 3 bases, and 8 bases had no gene match. The CDR3 is CASSEGGQGRDEQFF. CDR3 DNA sequence: TGCGCCAGCAGTGAAGGGGGACAGGGCAGGGATGAGCAGTTCTTC.

A remark on this clonotype: One end of the junction varies from germline; a read error may be responsible. The V call is TRBV5-1, the J call TRBJ1-5, with D unresolved. The length of the CDR3 is 11 residues. Germline CDR1 SGHRS, CDR2 YFSETQ. This chain's CDR3 is CARSRLEPQHF. In DNA, the CDR3 is TGTGCCAGAAGCCGCTTAGAGCCCCAGCATTTT.

The V call is TRBV6-2 or TRBV6-3, the J call TRBJ1-1; 7 bases are a match to TRBD1. CDR1 MNHEY and CDR2 SVGEGT come from the germline V gene. V was pared by 2 bases and J by 3 bases, with 9 bases of the junction left unmatched. The CDR3 has 16 residues. The CDR3 reads CASSYPRTGGDTEAFF. The CDR3 nucleotides read TGTGCCAGCAGTTACCCGCGGACAGGCGGGGACACTGAAGCTTTCTTT.

This clonotype is medium-sized within its sample. The chain employs TRBV6-1 and TRBJ2-3; D is perhaps TRBD1 or TRBD2 (5 bases each). Germline loops: CDR1 MNHNS, CDR2 SASEGT. This CDR3 has 15 amino acids. V was pared by 5 bases and J by 4 bases, with 16 bases between. In nucleotides, the CDR3 is TGTGCCAGCAGTTTCAACCGGGACGGACCAGATACGCAGTATTTT. The encoded protein is CASSFNRDGPDTQYF.

In this sample, this clonotype is medium-sized. The gene calls are TRBV19 and TRBJ2-1, with a weak D call TRBD1 (6 bases). The V end was cut by 5 bases, the J end by 5 bases, with 16 bases between. CDR1 is LNHDA, CDR2 SQIVND, per germline (reference sequence). The CDR3 is 15 amino acids. The CDR3 nucleotides are TGTGCCAGTAGTTTTACAGGGCCCCCGAACAATGAGCAGTTCTTC. Translation gives CASSFTGPPNNEQFF. Together with reference TRBV19 and TRBJ2-1, the CDR3 gives the full variable domain: DGGITQSPKYLFRKEGQNVTLSCEQNLNHDAMYWYRQDPGQGLRLIYYSQIVNDFQKGDIAEGYSVSREKKESFPLTVTSAQKNPTAFYLCASSFTGPPNNEQFFGPGTRLTVL.

This clonotype is labeled medium-sized (0.01 to 0.1%). The chain couples TRBV6-5 to TRBJ2-2; D remains unclear. The germline CDR1 and CDR2 sequences are MNHEY and SVGAGI. The CDR3 loop spans 12 amino acids. V dropped 0 bases and J dropped 8 bases, with 4 bases sitting between them. CDR3 sequence: CASSYSAGELFF. For the CDR3, the DNA is TGTGCCAGCAGTTACTCAGCTGGGGAGCTGTTTTTT.

The chain combines TRBV5-4 with TRBJ2-5; D is unclear. V lost 4 bases, J lost 3 bases, and 19 bases lay in between. Looked up from germline, CDR1 is SGHNT and CDR2 is YYREEE (reference sequence). CDR3 size: 16 residues. CDR3: CASSPDRAGVEETQYF. The CDR3 nucleotides are TGTGCCAGCAGCCCAGACCGCGCCGGAGTGGAAGAGACCCAGTACTTC.

The chain couples TRBV6-5 to TRBJ1-1; 9 bases are shared with TRBD1. The ends lost 2 bases at V and 8 bases at J; junction bases unmatched: 9. Germline CDR1 MNHEY, CDR2 SVGAGI. This CDR3 spans 15 amino acids. The CDR3 spells CASSYDGTGYSEAFF. The CDR3 nucleotides are TGTGCCAGCAGTTACGACGGGACAGGGTATTCGGAAGCTTTCTTT.

The CDR3 region has the DNA TGTGCCAGCAGCCCTGGACTAGCGGGAGATACAGATACGCAGTATTTT. The encoded protein is CASSPGLAGDTDTQYF. The chain carries TRBV6-6 and TRBJ2-3, with TRBD2 identical over 13 bases. Germline-derived CDR1 and CDR2 are MNHNY and SVGAGI (reference sequence). Losses at the gene ends were 6 bases for V and 3 bases for J; bases not matched to a gene: 6. This CDR3 has 16 residues.

The J gene is TRBJ2-7, the V gene TRBV13, with D possibly TRBD2 on 5 matching bases. CDR3 length: 14 residues. V shed 1 base and J shed 3 bases, with 10 bases lying between them. Germline V CDR1 and CDR2: PRHDT, FYEKMQ (reference sequence). CDR3 nucleotide sequence: TGTGCCAGCAGCTTAGCGGAGGCCGGCTACGAGCAGTACTTC. Encoded protein: CASSLAEAGYEQYF.

This clonotype has just a few counts. The CDR3 region is CAWTISRGGNTIYF. The CDR3 nucleotides are TGTGCCTGGACCATAAGTAGGGGAGGAAACACCATATATTTT. The genes are TRBV30 and TRBJ1-3; D possibly corresponds to TRBD1 (5 bases). This CDR3 comprises 14 residues. V lost 4 bases, J lost 4 bases, and 14 bases lay in between. The germline V gene has CDR1 GTSNPN and CDR2 SVGIG (reference sequence).

The chain employs TRBV12-3 or TRBV12-4 and TRBJ1-1, with D unresolved. Trimming stripped 7 bases from V and 4 bases from J, with 10 bases between. The CDR3 has 12 residues. CDR3 in amino acids: CASILIGTEAFF. Written as DNA, the CDR3 is TGTGCCAGCATACTAATAGGCACTGAAGCTTTCTTT.

This clonotype is medium-sized (0.01 to 0.1%) within its sample. The chain joins TRBV19 to TRBJ1-1, with D hard to call. Trimming pared 7 bases from V and 1 base from J, leaving 10 bases between. The germline gives CDR1 LNHDA, CDR2 SQIVND (reference sequence). The CDR3 consists of 13 residues. The CDR3 protein is CASKDRANTEAFF. DNA for the CDR3: TGTGCCAGTAAGGACCGAGCGAACACTGAAGCTTTCTTT.

The chain combines TRBV5-5 with TRBJ2-7, with D perhaps TRBD1 (5 bases). The CDR3 contains 14 residues. Germline CDR1 and CDR2: SGHKS and YYEKEE (reference sequence). Trimming stripped 0 bases from V and 7 bases from J, with 14 bases between. In nucleotides, the CDR3 is TGTGCCAGCAGCTTGGGGGTTCCCGCAGGGGAGCAGTACTTC. Its protein is CASSLGVPAGEQYF.

By share, this clonotype counts as medium-sized. V usage is TRBV19 and J usage is TRBJ2-7, with TRBD2 identical over 8 bases. V lost 6 bases, J lost 1 base, and 5 bases stayed unmatched. The CDR3 contains 14 residues. The V gene's germline CDR1 is LNHDA and CDR2 SQIVND (reference sequence). CDR3 residues: CASRLTSESYEQYF. The CDR3 bases are TGTGCCAGTAGGTTGACTAGCGAGTCCTACGAGCAGTACTTC.

The chain combines TRBV5-4 with TRBJ1-2; no firm D call. CDR3 length equals 14 residues. V was trimmed by 5 bases and J by 0 bases, leaving 11 bases between them. Germline V gene data show CDR1 as SGHNT and CDR2 as YYREEE (reference sequence). The CDR3 coding sequence is TGTGCCAGCAGTTTTGGCAGGTCTAACTATGGCTACACCTTC. It encodes CASSFGRSNYGYTF.

About this clonotype: One junction end does not reproduce the germline sequence, and a read error may be involved. V gene TRBV5-1 combines with J gene TRBJ2-7; 9 bases line up with TRBD2. CDR3 length equals 14 residues. Per germline, CDR1 SGHRS and CDR2 YFSETQ. The CDR3 spells CASSLAGDIYEQYF. In nucleotides, the CDR3 is TGTGCCAGCAGCTTAGCGGGGGACATATACGAGCAGTACTTC.

The chain carries TRBV7-2 and TRBJ2-7, with TRBD2 matching 8 bases. Germline values: CDR1 SGHTA, CDR2 FQGNSA. The CDR3 is 15 residues long. V shed 0 bases and J 1 base; nucleotides not matched to a gene: 2. In DNA form, the CDR3 reads TGTGCCAGCAGCTTAGCGACTAGCGCATCCTACGAGCAGTACTTC. This encodes CASSLATSASYEQYF.

V and J are TRBV5-1 and TRBJ1-3; D is ambiguous. The CDR3 runs 16 residues. Germline loops: CDR1 SGHRS, CDR2 YFSETQ. V lost 2 bases to trimming and J lost 0 bases, with 12 bases between them. The CDR3 coding sequence is TGCGCCAGCAGCTTAAAGGGCCAAAACTCTGGAAACACCATATATTTT. As protein: CASSLKGQNSGNTIYF.